This T cell receptor beta chain was profiled in a study of T cell responses to AZD1222 COVID-19 vaccine. Background on the study: Second-dose timings of about 4 or about 12 weeks were pooled. Study-level points and caveats: All repertoire sampling was performed exclusively after the peak T cell response.

This CDR3 region has 18 residues. Germline V gene sequence: CDR1 MDHEN, CDR2 SYDVKM. V lost 3 bases to trimming and J lost 5 bases; unmatched junction nucleotides: 16. TCRdb's copy holds only in-frame clones and misses some; the assay was immunoSEQ multiplex PCR. The table records under 200,000 clones, 94% of them present only once. As to this clone: The antigen is undetermined.

This receptor was taken from an adult in good health. The V and J genes are TRBV28 and TRBJ2-5; 9 bases agree with TRBD1. The sample was peripheral blood, taken on day 0 of AZD1222 vaccination. The CDR3 DNA reads as TGTGCCAGCAGTTTCTCTACCTCCGGGACAGGGACCAGGGAGACCCAGTACTTC. Amino acid sequence: CASSFSTSGTGTRETQYF.